This is a list of T cell receptor beta chains from one sample in a study of cytomegalovirus exposure and HLA in healthy donors. Sequencing was performed with immunoSEQ multiplex PCR; in TCRdb, only in-frame clones are kept and a portion is missing. Of more than 85,000 clones in the sample, about 13% were seen once. The sample taken for sequencing was PBMCs. The receptors shown here come from a man in his forties in good health and CMV-seropositive. Both conserved end residues are part of each CDR3. The order of the fields is D gene, clone size, J gene, V gene, CDR3 DNA, CDR3 protein. The D gene is left open where the match is weak. Clone size, where shown, is once, few, many, or a class for clones that have expanded.

TRBD1 | few | TRBJ1-2 | TRBV13 | TGTGCCAGCAGCGCCGGGACAGGGCAATTCTCCTATGGCTACACCTTC | CASSAGTGQFSYGYTF
. | . | TRBJ2-3 | TRBV11-3 | TGTGCCAGCAGCTTAGACGGGACAGATACGCAGTATTTT | CASSLDGTDTQYF
. | . | TRBJ2-1 | TRBV5-1 | TGCGCCAGCAGCTGGACCGGACAGTCCAATGAGCAGTTCTTC | CASSWTGQSNEQFF
TRBD2 | few | TRBJ2-2 | TRBV28 | TGTGCCAGCAGTTCGCCGGGACTATTCATCCGGGAGCTGTTTTTT | CASSSPGLFIRELFF
TRBD1 | few | TRBJ2-5 | TRBV9 | TGTGCCAGCAGCGTTGCAGGGGGCATCGAGACCCAGTACTTC | CASSVAGGIETQYF
. | . | TRBJ1-3 | TRBV11-2 | TGTGCCAGCAGCTCGACAGTCACTTCTGGAAACACCATATATTTT | CASSSTVTSGNTIYF
. | . | TRBJ2-1 | TRBV5-4 | TGTGCCAGCAGCTTGGCCGCGTCTAGCTCCAATGAGCAGTTCTTC | CASSLAASSSNEQFF
TRBD2 | few | TRBJ2-1 | TRBV25-1 | TGTGCCAGCAGTGAAAAAGCTAGCGGAGGTGAGCAGTTCTTC | CASSEKASGGEQFF
. | . | TRBJ2-3 | TRBV5-4 | TGTGCCAGCAGCTCAACCACAGGGACAGATACGCAGTATTTT | CASSSTTGTDTQYF
TRBD2 | few | TRBJ2-1 | TRBV18 | TGTGCCAGCTCTCCACTAGCGGGAGGGCGGAATGAGCAGTTCTTC | CASSPLAGGRNEQFF
. | few | TRBJ2-5 | TRBV6-5 | TGTGCCAGCAGAGCGGTCCGTCGGGGGTCCCAGTACTTC | CASRAVRRGSQYF
. | few | TRBJ1-1 | TRBV6-5 | TGTGCCAGCAGTTACAGGGAGCGTGGCACTGAAGCTTTCTTT | CASSYRERGTEAFF
TRBD2 | . | TRBJ2-5 | TRBV27 | TGTGCCAGCAGTTTCCAACGACTAGCGGGAGAGACCCAGTACTTC | CASSFQRLAGETQYF
TRBD1 | . | TRBJ2-1 | TRBV6-5 | TGTGCCAGCAGTTACCTAGACAGGGGTGAGCAGTTCTTC | CASSYLDRGEQFF
TRBD1 | few | TRBJ2-3 | TRBV27 | TGTGCCAGCAGTCGCCGGGACAGGGGTGGAGATACGCAGTATTTT | CASSRRDRGGDTQYF
. | few | TRBJ1-1 | TRBV28 | TGTGCCAGCAGGACAGGTGGGAAGGGCACTGAAGCCTTCTTT | CASRTGGKGTEAFF
TRBD1 | . | TRBJ2-3 | TRBV7-9 | TGTGCCAGCAGCTTCGCAGGGGGCGCGGGCACAGATACGCAGTATTTT | CASSFAGGAGTDTQYF
. | . | TRBJ2-2 | TRBV7-9 | TGTGCCAGCAGCTTAGCGCTGAACGGGGGGAACACCGGGGAGCTGTTTTTT | CASSLALNGGNTGELFF
TRBD2 | few | TRBJ2-1 | TRBV19 | TGTGCCAGTAGTATAGCGGGGCTAGCGGGAGTCTATGAGCAGTTCTTC | CASSIAGLAGVYEQFF
. | few | TRBJ1-5 | TRBV6-1 | TGTGCCAGCACCCCGACAGGAGACTATCAGCCCCAGCATTTT | CASTPTGDYQPQHF
. | few | TRBJ2-2 | TRBV7-6 | TGTGCCAGCAGTCCGCCTCTCGGACTAACGAAGAACACCGGGGAGCTGTTTTTT | CASSPPLGLTKNTGELFF
. | . | TRBJ2-7 | TRBV6-5 | TGTGCCAGCGGAGACAGCGAAGAGCAGTACTTC | CASGDSEEQYF
. | few | TRBJ1-4 | TRBV5-6 | TGTGCCAGCAGCTTGTCGGTATTAAGTGGGCCTGAAAAACTGTTTTTT | CASSLSVLSGPEKLFF
. | . | TRBJ2-7 | TRBV5-4 | TGTGCCAGCAGCTTTTCTAGCAACTCCTACGAGCAGTACTTC | CASSFSSNSYEQYF
TRBD2 | . | TRBJ2-1 | TRBV4-2 | TGTGCCAGCAGCCAAGAAAATACGGGACTAGTTTATGAGCAGTTCTTC | CASSQENTGLVYEQFF
TRBD2 | . | TRBJ2-5 | TRBV7-2 | TGTGCCAGCACCCAGCGGGAGAGTCCGGAGACCCAGTACTTC | CASTQRESPETQYF
TRBD2 | once | TRBJ2-7 | TRBV5-1 | TGCGCCAGCAGCTTGAAGGTCGGGACTAGCGGAACCTACGAGCAGTACTTC | CASSLKVGTSGTYEQYF
. | few | TRBJ1-5 | TRBV5-1 | TGCGCCAGCAGCTTGGAGTCAGGGGTTCAGCCCCAGCATTTT | CASSLESGVQPQHF
. | few | TRBJ2-1 | TRBV6-6 | TGTGCCAGCAGTGGAGGGAATGAGCAGTTCTTC | CASSGGNEQFF
TRBD1 | few | TRBJ1-4 | TRBV10-3 | TGTGCCATCAGTGAGTCTGGGGACAGGGGTGAAAAACTGTTTTTT | CAISESGDRGEKLFF
. | . | TRBJ1-1 | TRBV19 | TGTGCCAGTAGTATGCAGTGGACTGAAGCTTTCTTT | CASSMQWTEAFF
. | few | TRBJ2-1 | TRBV27 | TGTGCCAGCAGTTTCAGCTCCTACAATGAGCAGTTCTTC | CASSFSSYNEQFF
TRBD1 | few | TRBJ2-2 | TRBV18 | TGTGCCAGCTCACCGCAGGGGGATAACGGGGAGCTGTTTTTT | CASSPQGDNGELFF
. | many | TRBJ2-1 | TRBV6-4 | TGTGCCAGCAGTGATAGCGAGTACAATGAGCAGTTCTTC | CASSDSEYNEQFF
. | . | TRBJ1-2 | TRBV6-1 | TGTGCCAGCAGTGACGGTCTGGTCATTGGCTACACCTTC | CASSDGLVIGYTF
TRBD1 | . | TRBJ2-7 | TRBV29-1 | TGCAGCGTTGGGGACAGGGGCTCTATCGGCGAGCAGTACTTC | CSVGDRGSIGEQYF
TRBD2 | . | TRBJ2-1 | TRBV7-2 | TGTGCCAGCAGTAAATCCGGACTAGCGGGAGATGAGCAGTTCTTC | CASSKSGLAGDEQFF
. | . | TRBJ1-5 | TRBV19 | TGTGCCAGTAGACCCAGGGGCGGGCAGCCCCAGCATTTT | CASRPRGGQPQHF
. | few | TRBJ1-5 | TRBV4-1 | TGCGCCAGCAGCAAAGCTTTCCGGGGGAGCAATCAGCCCCAGCATTTT | CASSKAFRGSNQPQHF